Each of the 3 T cell receptor beta chains below was sequenced from the same sample in a study of blood T cell repertoires in COVID-19. Repertoires were generated with immunoSEQ multiplex PCR, while TCRdb's copy carries only in-frame clones and drops some. The data contain roughly 80,000 clones, 65% to 85% of them singletons. Input material: peripheral blood. Receptor source: a woman aged 60-75 years with acute or convalescent COVID-19.

The chain joins TRBV9 to TRBJ2-3; TRBD2 agrees at 11 bases. Germline V gives CDR1 SGDLS, CDR2 YYNGEE. The CDR3 has 16 residues. V lost 0 bases to trimming and J lost 6 bases; unmatched junction nucleotides: 6. The CDR3, as DNA: TGTGCCAGCAGCGTAGGGGCTAGCGGGAGGATGGATACGCAGTATTTT. Its protein product is CASSVGASGRMDTQYF.

The chain combines TRBV2 with TRBJ2-2; 10 nucleotides agree with TRBD2. V lost 5 bases and J lost 0; bases outside the gene matches: 3. CDR1 is SNHLY and CDR2 is FYNNEI in the germline V gene. This CDR3 has 16 residues. CDR3: CASSFGLAANTGELFF. As DNA, the CDR3 is TGTGCCAGCAGTTTCGGACTAGCGGCGAACACCGGGGAGCTGTTTTTT.

The rearrangement uses TRBV6-5 and TRBJ1-6; D is undetermined. Trimming cost V 6 bases and J 5 bases, with 5 bases left between them. The V gene's germline CDR1 is MNHEY and CDR2 SVGAGI. The CDR3 contains 12 residues. The CDR3 bases are TGTGCCAGCAGGTCCAATAATTCACCCCTCCACTTT. It yields the protein CASRSNNSPLHF.